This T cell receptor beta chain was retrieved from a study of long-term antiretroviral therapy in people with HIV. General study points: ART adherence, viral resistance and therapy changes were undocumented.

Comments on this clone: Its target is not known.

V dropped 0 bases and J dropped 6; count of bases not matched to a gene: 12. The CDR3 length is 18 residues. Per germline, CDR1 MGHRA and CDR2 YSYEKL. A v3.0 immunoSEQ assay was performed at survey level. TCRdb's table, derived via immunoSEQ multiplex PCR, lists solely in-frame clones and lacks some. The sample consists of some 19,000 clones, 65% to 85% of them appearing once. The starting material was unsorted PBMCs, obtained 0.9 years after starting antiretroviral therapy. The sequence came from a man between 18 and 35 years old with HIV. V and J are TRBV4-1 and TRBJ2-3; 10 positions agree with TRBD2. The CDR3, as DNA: TGCGCCAGCAGCCAAGATTTCGGGCTAGCGGGGGTTATCGATACGCAGTATTTT. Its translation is CASSQDFGLAGVIDTQYF.